These 18 T cell receptor beta chains were all obtained from the same sample, sequenced in a study of shared clonotypes between healthy human individuals. Profiled with immunoSEQ multiplex PCR; TCRdb holds only in-frame clones, not every one. The table lists under 2,500,000 clones, around 95% of them singletons. Specimen: naive CD4+ T cells sorted from blood. This sample's subset: CD45RA+ positively selected. These receptors came from a young man in good health.

The chain links TRBV19 to TRBJ2-2, with D perhaps TRBD1 or TRBD2 (5 bases each). Deletions cut 6 bases from V and 5 bases from J, with 16 bases between. Germline loops: CDR1 LNHDA, CDR2 SQIVND (reference sequence). The CDR3 spans 15 residues. CDR3 sequence reads: CASRIGTVGTGELFF. The CDR3 DNA reads as TGTGCCAGTAGGATCGGGACGGTAGGGACCGGGGAGCTGTTTTTT.

This clone was seen only once. V and J are TRBV5-6 and TRBJ2-7; 8 nucleotides line up with TRBD1. V dropped 1 base and J dropped 5; count of bases not matched to a gene: 20. Germline V CDR1 and CDR2: SGHDT, YYEEEE. This CDR3 has 19 amino acids. This CDR3 is CASSLKDRAVTLRIDEQYF. The CDR3 nucleotides read TGTGCCAGCAGCTTGAAGGACAGGGCGGTCACACTTAGGATTGACGAGCAGTACTTC.

The rearrangement links TRBV4-1 to TRBJ2-7; 7 bases agree with TRBD2. Germline V gives CDR1 MGHRA, CDR2 YSYEKL. This CDR3 is 14 amino acids long. V lost 5 bases to trimming and J lost 3 bases; unmatched junction nucleotides: 7. CDR3 loop: CASSILSSGYEQYF. CDR3 nucleotides: TGCGCCAGCAGCATATTATCTAGCGGCTACGAGCAGTACTTC.

This CDR3 is CASSRGQGLGYEQYF. In nucleotides, the CDR3 is TGTGCCAGCAGCCGGGGACAGGGGTTAGGTTACGAGCAGTACTTC. The V call is TRBV6-5, the J call TRBJ2-7, with 10 bases lining up with TRBD1. V gave up 6 bases and J gave up 4 bases; unmatched junction bases: 9. Per the germline V gene, CDR1 is MNHEY and CDR2 is SVGAGI. The CDR3 has 15 amino acids.

This clone was seen a single time. The chain is built from TRBV5-5 and TRBJ2-5, with 10 bases lining up with TRBD2. Germline loops: CDR1 SGHKS, CDR2 YYEKEE (reference sequence). The CDR3 runs 16 residues. V lost 4 bases, J lost 2 bases, and 8 bases stayed unmatched. The DNA of the CDR3 is TGTGCCAGCAGCGGGGGACTAGCGCTTAATCAAGAGACCCAGTACTTC. Protein product: CASSGGLALNQETQYF.

The chain uses TRBV28 and TRBJ1-6, with D unresolved. Trimming cost V 4 bases and J 6 bases, with 16 bases left between them. The germline gives CDR1 MDHEN, CDR2 SYDVKM. The CDR3 has 16 residues. CDR3 region: CASSSAALVFNSPLHF. The CDR3 DNA sequence: TGTGCCAGCAGTTCCGCCGCTTTAGTCTTTAATTCACCCCTCCACTTT.

This chain connects TRBV25-1 to TRBJ2-3; D uncertain. V gave up 1 base and J gave up 5 bases, with 7 bases separating them. Germline CDR1 MGHDK, CDR2 SYGVNS. This CDR3 spans 13 amino acids. Written as DNA, the CDR3 is TGTGCCAGCAGTGAATTTATTTTAGATACGCAGTATTTT. Residues: CASSEFILDTQYF.

The chain links TRBV27 to TRBJ2-6; TRBD1 agrees at 7 bases. With V trimmed by 4 bases and J by 4 bases, 10 bases remained unmatched. Germline lookup yields CDR1 MNHEY and CDR2 SMNVEV (reference sequence). The CDR3 extends over 17 amino acids. The CDR3 DNA sequence: TGTGCCAGCAGTTCCGACAGGGCGCCCTCGGGGGCCAACGTCCTGACTTTC. The encoded protein is CASSSDRAPSGANVLTF.

The chain uses TRBV7-9 and TRBJ1-3; maybe TRBD1 (6 bases). Germline CDR1 and CDR2: SEHNR and FQNEAQ (reference sequence). Trimming left V 5 bases short and J 7 bases short, with 15 bases between. The CDR3 is made up of 14 amino acids. CDR3 sequence: CASSVRTAKNTIYF. For the CDR3, the DNA is TGTGCCAGCAGCGTACGGACAGCAAAGAACACCATATATTTT. Looking up the rest from reference TRBV7-9 and TRBJ1-3 gives the full variable domain: DTGVSQNPRHKITKRGQNVTFRCDPISEHNRLYWYRQTLGQGPEFLTYFQNEAQLEKSRLLSDRFSAERPKGSFSTLEIQRTEQGDSAMYLCASSVRTAKNTIYFGEGSWLTVV.

CDR3 nucleotide sequence: TGCGCCAGCAGTGTGACTAGCGGGGGGGTAGGTGAGCAGTTCTTC. Residues: CASSVTSGGVGEQFF. This chain uses TRBV10-1 with TRBJ2-1; 14 bases are shared with TRBD2. This CDR3 is 15 amino acids long. Germline CDR1 WNHNN, CDR2 SYGVQD (reference sequence). Trimming removed 4 bases from V and 9 bases from J; junction bases left unmatched: 5.

The rearrangement joins TRBV7-2 to TRBJ1-2; D perhaps matches TRBD1 (6 bases). V was clipped by 5 bases and J by 7 bases, with 14 bases between them. Per the germline V gene, CDR1 is SGHTA and CDR2 is FQGNSA. This CDR3 has 13 amino acids. The CDR3 reads CASSPRGVLGYTF. The DNA of the CDR3 is TGTGCCAGCAGCCCAAGGGGGGTCCTTGGCTACACCTTC.

This clone has just a few counts. This sequence joins TRBV19 and TRBJ1-5; D unclear. CDR1 and CDR2 from the germline V gene are LNHDA and SQIVND (reference sequence). The CDR3 consists of 16 residues. Deletions cut 3 bases from V and 0 bases from J, with 12 bases between. DNA for the CDR3: TGTGCCAGTAGTATGGGCCGGGGTTATAGCAATCAGCCCCAGCATTTT. This encodes CASSMGRGYSNQPQHF.

The genes are TRBV30 and TRBJ2-7, with 12 bases matching TRBD2. The junction had 1 base not matched to a gene; V was cut back by 6 bases and J by 4 bases. The CDR3 is 12 residues long. Germline V gives CDR1 GTSNPN, CDR2 SVGIG (reference sequence). CDR3 in DNA: TGTGCCTGCGGACTAGCGGGGTACGAGCAGTACTTC. It specifies CACGLAGYEQYF. Filled out from reference TRBV30 and TRBJ2-7, the complete variable domain reads SQTIHQWPATLVQPVGSPLSLECTVEGTSNPNLYWYRQAAGRGLQLLFYSVGIGQISSEVPQNLSASRPQDRQFILSSKKLLLSDSGFYLCACGLAGYEQYFGPGTRLTVT.

The chain recombines TRBV9 with TRBJ2-5; maybe TRBD2 (7 bases). This CDR3 comprises 17 residues. The germline V gene encodes CDR1 SGDLS and CDR2 YYNGEE. Trimming stripped 4 bases from V and 2 bases from J, with 21 bases between. CDR3 protein: CASSSPLTAGAQETQYF. CDR3 nucleotide sequence: TGTGCCAGCAGCTCCCCTCTGACTGCGGGGGCTCAAGAGACCCAGTACTTC. The entire variable domain, with the rest obtained from reference TRBV9 and TRBJ2-5, is as follows: DSGVTQTPKHLITATGQRVTLRCSPRSGDLSVYWYQQSLDQGLQFLIQYYNGEERAKGNILERFSAQQFPDLHSELNLSSLELGDSALYFCASSSPLTAGAQETQYFGPGTRLLVL.

The sample holds one count of this clone. This chain joins TRBV5-6 and TRBJ1-3; a weak D match, TRBD1 (5 bases). Trimming removed 0 bases from V and 9 bases from J, with 16 bases in between. This CDR3 comprises 15 residues. Looked up from germline, CDR1 is SGHDT and CDR2 is YYEEEE. The CDR3 DNA reads TGTGCCAGCAGCTTGGGCCAGGGCCTGGGAGGCACCATATATTTT. Its translation is CASSLGQGLGGTIYF.

J is TRBJ2-7 and V is TRBV5-1; D might be TRBD1 or TRBD2, each matching 5 bases. Per the germline V gene, CDR1 is SGHRS and CDR2 is YFSETQ. The CDR3 contains 14 residues. V was clipped by 4 bases and J by 6 bases, with 17 bases between them. CDR3 bases: TGCGCCAGCAGCCGAGACAGTAGTGGGAGCGAGCAGTACTTC. This translates into CASSRDSSGSEQYF.

V gene TRBV19 combines with J gene TRBJ2-7; D unresolved. The CDR3 has 15 residues. V lost 4 bases and J 0 bases, leaving 13 bases between the germline ends. CDR1 and CDR2 (germline): LNHDA, SQIVND (reference sequence). The CDR3 loop reads CASSKSSALSYEQYF. CDR3 DNA sequence: TGTGCCAGTAGTAAGAGCAGCGCCCTCTCCTACGAGCAGTACTTC. The whole variable domain, filled in from reference TRBV19 and TRBJ2-7, reads DGGITQSPKYLFRKEGQNVTLSCEQNLNHDAMYWYRQDPGQGLRLIYYSQIVNDFQKGDIAEGYSVSREKKESFPLTVTSAQKNPTAFYLCASSKSSALSYEQYFGPGTRLTVT.

This clone was recorded only once. The gene calls are TRBV18 and TRBJ2-5; D is perhaps TRBD1 (6 bases). The CDR3 is 15 residues long. The V gene's germline CDR1 is KGHSH and CDR2 LQKENI. V was clipped by 3 bases and J by 2 bases, with 13 bases between them. In DNA, the CDR3 is TGTGCCAGCTCACCCCCAGGGGATTTACAAGAGACCCAGTACTTC. This sequence encodes CASSPPGDLQETQYF.